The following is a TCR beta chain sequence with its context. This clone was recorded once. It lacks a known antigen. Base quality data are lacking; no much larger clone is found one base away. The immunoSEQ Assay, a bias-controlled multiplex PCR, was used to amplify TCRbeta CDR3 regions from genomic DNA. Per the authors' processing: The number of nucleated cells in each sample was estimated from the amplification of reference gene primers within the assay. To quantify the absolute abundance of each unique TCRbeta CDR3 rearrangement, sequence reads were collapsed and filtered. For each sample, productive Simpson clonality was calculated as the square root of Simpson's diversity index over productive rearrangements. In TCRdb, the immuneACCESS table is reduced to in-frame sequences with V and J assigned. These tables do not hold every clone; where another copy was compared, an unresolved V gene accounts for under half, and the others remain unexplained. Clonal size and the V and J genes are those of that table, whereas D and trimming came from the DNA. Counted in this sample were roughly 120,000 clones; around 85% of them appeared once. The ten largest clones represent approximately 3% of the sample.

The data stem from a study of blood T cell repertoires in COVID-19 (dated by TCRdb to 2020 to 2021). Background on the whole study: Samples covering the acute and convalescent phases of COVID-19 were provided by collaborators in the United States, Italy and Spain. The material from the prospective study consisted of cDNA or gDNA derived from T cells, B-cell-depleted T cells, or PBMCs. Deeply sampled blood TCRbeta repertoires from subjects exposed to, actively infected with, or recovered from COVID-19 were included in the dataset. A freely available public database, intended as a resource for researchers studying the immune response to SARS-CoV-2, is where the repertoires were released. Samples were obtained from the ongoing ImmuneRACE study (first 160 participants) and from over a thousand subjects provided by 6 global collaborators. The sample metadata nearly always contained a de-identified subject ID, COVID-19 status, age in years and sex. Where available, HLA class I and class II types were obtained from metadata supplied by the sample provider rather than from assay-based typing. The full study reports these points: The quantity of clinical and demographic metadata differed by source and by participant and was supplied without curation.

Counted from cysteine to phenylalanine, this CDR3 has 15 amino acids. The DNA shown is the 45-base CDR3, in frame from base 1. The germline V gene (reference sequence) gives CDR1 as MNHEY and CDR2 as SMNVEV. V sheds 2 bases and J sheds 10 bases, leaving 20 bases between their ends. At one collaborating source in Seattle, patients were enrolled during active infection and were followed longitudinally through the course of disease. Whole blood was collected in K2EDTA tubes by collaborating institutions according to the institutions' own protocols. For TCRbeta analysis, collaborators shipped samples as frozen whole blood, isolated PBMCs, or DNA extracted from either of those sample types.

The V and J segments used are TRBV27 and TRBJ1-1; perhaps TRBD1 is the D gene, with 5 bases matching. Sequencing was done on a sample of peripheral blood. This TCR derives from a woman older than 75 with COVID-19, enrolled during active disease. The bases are TGTGCCAGCAGTTTACGCGGCGGGACTCCTCGACGAGCTTTCTTT. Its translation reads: CASSLRGGTPRRAFF.